This T cell receptor beta chain was retrieved from a study of shared clonotypes between healthy human individuals. Overall study: Three CD4 naive, three CD4 memory, two CD8 naive and one CD8 memory plate were used per donor.

TCRdb's copy holds only in-frame clones and misses some; the assay was immunoSEQ multiplex PCR. The sample consists of approximately 940,000 clones, less than 85% of them appearing once. The V gene lost 0 bases and the J gene lost 4 bases, with 7 bases spanning the gap. The CDR3 has 13 residues. Germline V lookup: CDR1 SGHTA, CDR2 FQGNSA. Worth noting for this clone: Other DNA sequences of this sample code for an identical CDR3.

Sequencing used memory CD4+ T cells sorted from blood. The subset is: CD45RA-negative fraction. The gene calls are TRBV7-2 and TRBJ2-7; D is perhaps TRBD2 (6 bases). The sequence derives from a man aged 18 to 30 in good health. CDR3 region: CASSLAGGYEQYF. CDR3 in DNA: TGTGCCAGCAGCTTAGCCGGAGGGTACGAGCAGTACTTC.